The 32 T cell receptor beta chains below were found in one sample sequenced in a study of cytomegalovirus exposure and HLA in healthy donors. PCR employed 60 Vbeta and 13 Jbeta primers. Profiled with immunoSEQ multiplex PCR; TCRdb holds only in-frame clones, not every one. The data show about 150,000 clones, approximately 80% seen once. Sequenced input: PBMCs. Receptors originate from a young man in good health and CMV-seropositive.

This clone has a handful of counts. The rearrangement joins TRBV19 to TRBJ1-1; no firm D call. Germline CDR1 LNHDA, CDR2 SQIVND (reference sequence). V was pared by 5 bases and J by 1 base, with 14 bases between. The CDR3 covers 15 residues. As DNA, the CDR3 is TGTGCCAGTAGTCAACCCTGGCGGGGGAACACTGAAGCTTTCTTT. The encoded protein is CASSQPWRGNTEAFF.

The CDR3 nucleotides read TGCGCCAGCAGCCGCACCGCTAGCGGGGACTACAATGAGCAGTTCTTC. As protein: CASSRTASGDYNEQFF. The chain recombines TRBV4-1 with TRBJ2-1, with TRBD2 matching 9 bases. Germline V gene data show CDR1 as MGHRA and CDR2 as YSYEKL. The CDR3 sequence is 16 residues long. V was pared by 4 bases and J by 3 bases, with 7 bases of the junction left unmatched.

The J gene is TRBJ2-1, the V gene TRBV7-2; D is possibly TRBD1 (5 bases). V lost 5 bases to trimming and J lost 13 bases, with 18 bases between them. The CDR3 sequence is 13 residues long. Germline CDR1 reads SGHTA; CDR2 reads FQGNSA. For the CDR3, the DNA is TGTGCCAGCAGCCCTCGGACAAGTCCGACACAGTTCTTC. It specifies CASSPRTSPTQFF.

V usage is TRBV5-1 and J usage is TRBJ2-3; 7 bases agree with TRBD2. Germline lookup yields CDR1 SGHRS and CDR2 YFSETQ. The CDR3 has 14 amino acids. With 4 bases clipped from V and 5 bases from J, the junction kept 7 bases outside the gene matches. This CDR3 reads CASSLGLEQDTQYF. In nucleotides, the CDR3 is TGCGCCAGCAGCCTCGGACTAGAACAAGATACGCAGTATTTT.

The chain is built from TRBV2 and TRBJ2-6, with D possibly matching TRBD1 (5 bases). Germline assignment: CDR1 SNHLY and CDR2 FYNNEI. Trimming cost V 4 bases and J 2 bases, with 9 bases left between them. This CDR3 contains 15 residues. CDR3 region: CASSVQGTGANVLTF. CDR3 coding DNA: TGTGCCAGCAGTGTCCAGGGTACTGGGGCCAACGTCCTGACTTTC.

This clone has just a few counts. The germline gene is not matched at one end of the junction; a read error may be the cause. The gene calls are TRBV7-9 and TRBJ1-5, with D hard to call. The CDR3 contains 12 residues. CDR1 and CDR2 from the germline V gene are SEHNR and FQNEAQ (reference sequence). The chain's CDR3 is CSSSLAWQPQHF. CDR3 sequence (DNA): TGTTCCAGCAGCTTGGCTTGGCAGCCCCAGCATTTT. Combining the CDR3 with reference TRBV7-9 and TRBJ1-5 gives the whole variable domain DTGVSQNPRHKITKRGQNVTFRCDPISEHNRLYWYRQTLGQGPEFLTYFQNEAQLEKSRLLSDRFSAERPKGSFSTLEIQRTEQGDSAMYLCSSSLAWQPQHFGDGTRLSIL.

The chain employs TRBV4-1 and TRBJ1-3; weak D call: TRBD1 (5 bases). The CDR3 covers 16 residues. Trimming removed 0 bases from V and 3 bases from J, with 12 bases in between. Per the germline V gene, CDR1 is MGHRA and CDR2 is YSYEKL. CDR3 sequence: CASSQEDGGNGNTIYF. The CDR3 DNA follows: TGCGCCAGCAGCCAAGAGGATGGGGGGAATGGAAACACCATATATTTT.

This clone was found once. This chain joins TRBV18 and TRBJ2-1, with TRBD2 matching 7 bases. Looked up from germline, CDR1 is KGHSH and CDR2 is LQKENI. J lost 2 bases, V lost 5 bases, and 6 bases had no gene match. The length of the CDR3 is 15 residues. The CDR3, as DNA: TGTGCCAGCTCAGATCTAGCGGTTCCCTACAATGAGCAGTTCTTC. Protein: CASSDLAVPYNEQFF.

In its sample, this clone was seen a few times. The chain carries TRBV7-8 and TRBJ2-5; D is ambiguous. The length of the CDR3 is 11 residues. The germline gives CDR1 SGHVS, CDR2 FQNEAQ. V dropped 2 bases and J dropped 5 bases, with 3 bases sitting between them. CDR3 loop: CASSLQETQYF. The DNA of the CDR3 is TGTGCCAGCAGCTTACAGGAGACCCAGTACTTC.

The chain recombines TRBV28 with TRBJ1-3, with 10 bases fitting TRBD1. The germline gives CDR1 MDHEN, CDR2 SYDVKM. J lost 1 base, V lost 1 base, and 1 base had no gene match. The CDR3 has 16 amino acids. This chain's CDR3 is CASSLLGQGSGNTIYF. CDR3 in DNA: TGTGCCAGCAGTTTATTGGGACAGGGGTCTGGAAACACCATATATTTT.

This chain uses TRBV7-6 with TRBJ1-2, with 8 bases fitting TRBD1. Germline lookup yields CDR1 SGHVS and CDR2 FNYEAQ. This CDR3 spans 12 amino acids. V trimming: 5 bases; J trimming: 6 bases; junction bases outside the gene matches: 2. As DNA, the CDR3 is TGTGCCAGCAGCCAGACAGGGGATGGCTACACCTTC. This gives the protein CASSQTGDGYTF.

The genes are TRBV5-8 and TRBJ2-7; the D gene is possibly TRBD2 (6 bases). The CDR3 covers 12 residues. V lost 0 bases and J lost 11, with 12 bases in between. Germline-derived CDR1 and CDR2 are SGHTS and YDEGEE. DNA for the CDR3: TGTGCCAGCAGCTTGGCCCCGGGGGTGGAGTACTTC. Its protein is CASSLAPGVEYF.

This clone appeared a few times. The genes are TRBV19 and TRBJ2-1, with D possibly TRBD1 on 6 matching bases. Germline CDR1 reads LNHDA; CDR2 reads SQIVND (reference sequence). Trimming took 10 bases from V and 4 from J, leaving 17 bases between them. The CDR3 sequence is 14 residues long. CDR3 DNA: TGTGCCACAAAACCCCAGGACAGTTACAATGAGCAGTTCTTC. Translated: CATKPQDSYNEQFF.

The chain links TRBV7-8 to TRBJ2-7; 8 bases are shared with TRBD1. With V trimmed by 5 bases and J by 1 base, 10 bases remained unmatched. Germline values: CDR1 SGHVS, CDR2 FQNEAQ. CDR3 length equals 16 residues. The chain's CDR3 is CASSKLYGTGSYEQYF. The CDR3, as DNA: TGTGCCAGCAGCAAGTTGTATGGGACAGGTTCCTACGAGCAGTACTTC.

V gene TRBV4-2 combines with J gene TRBJ1-2, with 8 nucleotides matching TRBD1. After removal of 4 bases from V and 5 bases from J, the junction contained 12 bases not matched to a gene. The length of the CDR3 is 16 residues. Germline CDR1 and CDR2: LGHNA and YNFKEQ. The CDR3 nucleotides are TGTGCCAGCAGCCCTGAACTAGGACAGGGACGTTATGGCTACACCTTC. The encoded protein is CASSPELGQGRYGYTF.

V and J are TRBV5-1 and TRBJ1-2; TRBD1 aligns across 9 bases. CDR1 is SGHRS and CDR2 is YFSETQ in the germline V gene. The CDR3 runs 15 residues. Losses at the gene ends were 4 bases for V and 3 bases for J; bases not matched to a gene: 7. CDR3 in DNA: TGCGCCAGCAGCCGGGGACAGGGAAGTGACTATGGCTACACCTTC. Protein product: CASSRGQGSDYGYTF. Drawing the rest from reference TRBV5-1 and TRBJ1-2, the complete variable domain is KAGVTQTPRYLIKTRGQQVTLSCSPISGHRSVSWYQQTPGQGLQFLFEYFSETQRNKGNFPGRFSGRQFSNSRSEMNVSTLELGDSALYLCASSRGQGSDYGYTFGSGTRLTVV.

This clone appeared once. V gene TRBV27 combines with J gene TRBJ2-2, with TRBD1 matching 9 bases. V shed 5 bases, J shed 3 bases, and the junction held 4 bases outside the gene matches. CDR1 MNHEY and CDR2 SMNVEV come from the germline V gene (reference sequence). This CDR3 is 15 amino acids long. The chain's CDR3 is CASSARTGDTGELFF. For the CDR3, the DNA is TGTGCCAGCAGTGCCAGGACAGGGGACACCGGGGAGCTGTTTTTT.

Only a few counts were recorded for this clone. The same CDR3 also results from other DNA sequences found in this sample. This chain connects TRBV6-5 to TRBJ1-5; D not resolved. The CDR3 runs to 14 residues. Per germline, CDR1 MNHEY and CDR2 SVGAGI. Trimming shortened V by 0 bases and J by 2 bases, and 5 bases separated the two germline ends. The CDR3 loop is CASSYSSGNQPQHF. The CDR3 DNA reads as TGTGCCAGCAGTTACTCGAGTGGCAATCAGCCCCAGCATTTT.

This clone has more than one count but fewer than ten. The genes are TRBV6-6 and TRBJ1-5; D unresolved. V was cut by 2 bases and J by 0 bases, with 8 bases left in between. The CDR3 totals 15 residues. CDR1 is MNHNY and CDR2 is SVGAGI in the germline V gene (reference sequence). This CDR3 is CASSYGSYSNQPQHF. CDR3 DNA sequence: TGTGCCAGCAGTTACGGGAGTTATAGCAATCAGCCCCAGCATTTT.

The chain carries TRBV19 and TRBJ1-1, with a tentative D call TRBD1 (5 bases). The germline V gene encodes CDR1 LNHDA and CDR2 SQIVND (reference sequence). This CDR3 is 13 amino acids long. V was trimmed by 4 bases and J by 1 base, leaving 7 bases between them. Here the CDR3 DNA reads TGTGCCAGTAGTAACGACAGGAACACTGAAGCTTTCTTT. Its translation: CASSNDRNTEAFF.

The sample holds one count of this clone. The chain carries TRBV11-3 and TRBJ2-5; 7 bases fit TRBD2. V dropped 6 bases and J dropped 5; count of bases not matched to a gene: 6. The germline gives CDR1 SGHNT, CDR2 YENEEA. This CDR3 region has 13 residues. CDR3 DNA: TGTGCCAGCAGTGGCGGGAGTGTGGAGACCCAGTACTTC. Translation gives CASSGGSVETQYF.

This sequence joins TRBV18 and TRBJ2-3, with TRBD1 matching 9 bases. CDR1 KGHSH and CDR2 LQKENI come from the germline V gene. V gave up 5 bases and J gave up 4 bases; unmatched junction bases: 10. The CDR3 length is 16 residues. The CDR3 sequence: CASSGYRGRHSDTQYF. CDR3 nucleotide sequence: TGTGCCAGCTCAGGATACAGGGGGCGTCATTCAGATACGCAGTATTTT.

The chain is built from TRBV11-1 and TRBJ2-7; TRBD1 is a possible D gene (6 bases). V shed 1 base and J shed 3 bases, with 16 bases lying between them. Germline CDR1 is SGHAT and CDR2 is FQDESV (reference sequence). This CDR3 has 16 residues. DNA of the CDR3: TGTGCCAGCAGCTTAGTCGGGTCAGGGGACCTCTACGAGCAGTACTTC. This sequence encodes CASSLVGSGDLYEQYF.

V is TRBV19 and J is TRBJ1-5, with D tentatively TRBD1 (5 bases). V gave up 3 bases and J gave up 3 bases, with 9 bases separating them. Germline V CDR1 and CDR2: LNHDA, SQIVND (reference sequence). CDR3 length: 14 amino acids. CDR3 in DNA: TGTGCCAGTAGTATGGGAGGGGCCAATCAGCCCCAGCATTTT. Encoded protein: CASSMGGANQPQHF.

CDR3 in DNA: TGTGCCAGCAGCGTAGACCCAGGTCCCTCCAGGGATGGGCTGTTCTTC. This sequence encodes CASSVDPGPSRDGLFF. The V and J genes are TRBV9 and TRBJ2-1, with D maybe TRBD1 (5 bases). Trimming pared 0 bases from V and 15 bases from J, leaving 25 bases between. Per the germline V gene, CDR1 is SGDLS and CDR2 is YYNGEE. The CDR3 totals 16 residues.

The V call is TRBV5-1, the J call TRBJ2-7; TRBD1 matches at 9 bases. Looked up from germline, CDR1 is SGHRS and CDR2 is YFSETQ. CDR3 size: 13 residues. The V segment lost 3 bases and the J segment 2 bases; nucleotides outside the gene matches: 0. The CDR3 region is CASSWTGAYEQYF. The CDR3 bases are TGCGCCAGCAGCTGGACAGGGGCCTACGAGCAGTACTTC.

This clone showed up just once. The chain has TRBV18 and TRBJ2-4; D is ambiguous. The CDR3 is 14 amino acids. V was pared by 4 bases and J by 3 bases, with 10 bases between. CDR1 and CDR2 (germline): KGHSH, LQKENI. The CDR3 coding sequence is TGTGCCAGCTCACTCACAACGGGCAAAAACATTCAGTACTTC. Translated, it gives CASSLTTGKNIQYF.

The chain uses TRBV2 and TRBJ2-2; TRBD2 aligns across 10 bases. CDR1 is SNHLY and CDR2 is FYNNEI in the germline V gene. V lost 1 base, J lost 4 bases, and 15 bases stayed unmatched. The CDR3 is made up of 20 amino acids. The chain's CDR3 is CASSEEGSPSGRVATGELFF. DNA of the CDR3: TGTGCCAGCAGTGAAGAAGGGAGTCCCAGCGGGAGGGTGGCCACCGGGGAGCTGTTTTTT.

V is TRBV29-1 and J is TRBJ1-1; D might be TRBD1 (5 bases). Germline loops: CDR1 SQVTM, CDR2 ANQGSEA. Trimming removed 1 base at V and 0 bases at J, with 12 bases between. This CDR3 has 15 residues. The CDR3 protein is CSVEGFVDMNTEAFF. For the CDR3, the DNA is TGCAGCGTTGAAGGGTTTGTGGACATGAACACTGAAGCTTTCTTT.

The chain is built from TRBV29-1 and TRBJ1-3, with TRBD1 identical over 7 bases. The CDR3 has 12 residues. V was pared by 4 bases and J by 10 bases, with 7 bases of the junction left unmatched. From germline, CDR1 is SQVTM and CDR2 ANQGSEA. CDR3 residues: CSVGGQEGTIYF. The CDR3 DNA reads TGCAGCGTTGGAGGACAGGAAGGGACCATATATTTT.

The sample holds one count of this clone. No conserved phenylalanine or tryptophan is present at the end of the CDR3, so a read error is the likely explanation. The rearrangement joins TRBV5-1 to TRBJ1-2; TRBD1 might be the D (6 bases). V was shortened by 0 bases and J by 6 bases, with 15 bases between the two germline ends. Germline CDR1 is SGHRS and CDR2 is YFSETQ. The CDR3 extends over 15 amino acids. The CDR3 loop is CASSLATGTLHGYTL. In nucleotides, the CDR3 is TGCGCCAGCAGCTTGGCCACAGGGACCCTCCATGGCTACACCCTC.

The V and J genes are TRBV15 and TRBJ2-7; D may be TRBD1 (5 bases). Trimming left V 0 bases short and J 0 bases short, with 15 bases between. Germline-derived CDR1 and CDR2 are LNHNV and YYDKDF (reference sequence). The CDR3 is made up of 17 amino acids. CDR3 amino acids: CATSRDRGRAYSYEQYF. The CDR3 DNA reads TGTGCCACCAGCAGAGATCGTGGCAGGGCATACTCCTACGAGCAGTACTTC. The whole variable domain, remainder taken from reference TRBV15 and TRBJ2-7, is DAMVIQNPRYQVTQFGKPVTLSCSQTLNHNVMYWYQQKSSQAPKLLFHYYDKDFNNEADTPDNFQSRRPNTSFCFLDIRSPGLGDTAMYLCATSRDRGRAYSYEQYFGPGTRLTVT.